These T cell receptor beta chains were read from a single sample in a study of cytomegalovirus exposure and HLA in healthy donors. This table comes from immunoSEQ multiplex PCR, and its TCRdb copy is limited to in-frame clones, with some not included. The sample holds 250,000 or so clones, 85% to 95% seen once. The specimen sequenced was PBMCs. Receptors originate from a girl aged 2 to 9 in good health and CMV-seronegative. Each CDR3 is given with its conserved first and last residue. Fields, in order: D gene, V gene, clone size, J gene, CDR3 protein, CDR3 DNA. The D gene is left open where the match is weak. The listing skips clone size in some rows; elsewhere it reads once, few, many or a size class.

d_gene: .; v_gene: TRBV13; abundance: .; j_gene: TRBJ1-2; CDR3aa: CASSDRGRGASYGYTF; CDR3nt: TGTGCCAGCAGCGACAGAGGGCGGGGAGCATCCTATGGCTACACCTTC
d_gene: TRBD1; v_gene: TRBV10-1; abundance: .; j_gene: TRBJ2-2; CDR3aa: CASSLTGAGELFF; CDR3nt: TGCGCCAGCAGCTTAACAGGGGCCGGGGAGCTGTTTTTT
d_gene: TRBD1; v_gene: TRBV2; abundance: .; j_gene: TRBJ1-1; CDR3aa: CASSPGQGWTEAFF; CDR3nt: TGTGCCAGCAGCCCCGGACAGGGGTGGACTGAAGCTTTCTTT
d_gene: TRBD1; v_gene: TRBV13; abundance: few; j_gene: TRBJ1-1; CDR3aa: CASSTGDREGEAFF; CDR3nt: TGTGCCAGCAGCACTGGGGACAGGGAGGGTGAAGCTTTCTTT
d_gene: .; v_gene: TRBV5-6; abundance: few; j_gene: TRBJ2-4; CDR3aa: CASSLRVEGAKNIQYF; CDR3nt: TGTGCCAGCAGCTTGAGGGTGGAGGGGGCCAAAAACATTCAGTACTTC
d_gene: .; v_gene: TRBV7-9; abundance: .; j_gene: TRBJ1-1; CDR3aa: CASSLEGVGRTEAFF; CDR3nt: TGTGCCAGCAGCTTAGAAGGGGTGGGGCGCACTGAAGCTTTCTTT
d_gene: TRBD1; v_gene: TRBV18; abundance: .; j_gene: TRBJ1-3; CDR3aa: CASSPGQGSSGNTIYF; CDR3nt: TGTGCCAGCTCACCCGGACAGGGGAGCTCTGGAAACACCATATATTTT
d_gene: TRBD1; v_gene: TRBV6-1; abundance: .; j_gene: TRBJ1-4; CDR3aa: CASSGQGAREKLFF; CDR3nt: TGTGCCAGCAGCGGACAGGGGGCACGGGAAAAACTGTTTTTT
d_gene: TRBD2; v_gene: TRBV6-5; abundance: .; j_gene: TRBJ2-1; CDR3aa: CASSYKTSGSYNEQFF; CDR3nt: TGTGCCAGCAGTTACAAGACTAGCGGGAGTTACAATGAGCAGTTCTTC
d_gene: .; v_gene: TRBV7-9; abundance: .; j_gene: TRBJ1-5; CDR3aa: CASSLDPDKPQHF; CDR3nt: TGTGCCAGCAGCTTGGACCCGGACAAGCCCCAGCATTTT
d_gene: .; v_gene: TRBV30; abundance: .; j_gene: TRBJ2-7; CDR3aa: CAWSAQYEQYF; CDR3nt: TGTGCCTGGAGTGCACAATACGAGCAGTACTTC
d_gene: .; v_gene: TRBV27; abundance: .; j_gene: TRBJ1-5; CDR3aa: CASSRLQGSQPQHF; CDR3nt: TGTGCCAGCAGCCGATTACAGGGAAGTCAGCCCCAGCATTTT
d_gene: TRBD2; v_gene: TRBV30; abundance: .; j_gene: TRBJ2-1; CDR3aa: CAWSVGGTSGGEQFF; CDR3nt: TGTGCCTGGAGTGTTGGAGGGACTAGCGGGGGCGAGCAGTTCTTC
d_gene: .; v_gene: TRBV28; abundance: .; j_gene: TRBJ1-1; CDR3aa: CASSPQRWRTEAFF; CDR3nt: TGTGCCAGCAGTCCCCAGCGTTGGCGGACTGAAGCTTTCTTT
d_gene: .; v_gene: TRBV28; abundance: .; j_gene: TRBJ2-1; CDR3aa: CASTPAGSRKYNEQFF; CDR3nt: TGTGCCAGCACCCCCGCCGGGTCCCGGAAATACAATGAGCAGTTCTTC
d_gene: TRBD2; v_gene: TRBV2; abundance: .; j_gene: TRBJ2-1; CDR3aa: CASGGRGGSDEQFF; CDR3nt: TGTGCCAGCGGGGGGAGGGGAGGTTCCGATGAGCAGTTCTTC
d_gene: .; v_gene: TRBV6-5; abundance: .; j_gene: TRBJ2-1; CDR3aa: CASSYVMAEKTEQFF; CDR3nt: TGTGCCAGCAGTTACGTGATGGCGGAGAAGACCGAACAGTTCTTC
d_gene: .; v_gene: TRBV5-5; abundance: .; j_gene: TRBJ2-7; CDR3aa: CASSPRGQDYEQYF; CDR3nt: TGTGCCAGCAGCCCAAGGGGACAAGACTACGAGCAGTACTTC
d_gene: .; v_gene: TRBV30; abundance: .; j_gene: TRBJ1-6; CDR3aa: CAWSVRGHNSPLHF; CDR3nt: TGTGCCTGGAGTGTACGCGGCCATAATTCACCCCTCCACTTT
d_gene: TRBD2; v_gene: TRBV27; abundance: .; j_gene: TRBJ2-1; CDR3aa: CASSTLGLVFNEQFF; CDR3nt: TGTGCCAGCAGTACCTTGGGACTAGTTTTCAATGAGCAGTTCTTC
d_gene: TRBD1; v_gene: TRBV30; abundance: .; j_gene: TRBJ2-3; CDR3aa: CAWSDRGRTQYF; CDR3nt: TGTGCCTGGAGCGACAGGGGGCGGACGCAGTATTTT
d_gene: TRBD2; v_gene: TRBV9; abundance: .; j_gene: TRBJ2-7; CDR3aa: CASSHGLAGGYEQYF; CDR3nt: TGTGCCAGCAGCCACGGACTAGCGGGGGGGTACGAGCAGTACTTC
d_gene: .; v_gene: TRBV10-3; abundance: .; j_gene: TRBJ2-2; CDR3aa: CAISGDWDPDTGELFF; CDR3nt: TGTGCCATCAGTGGGGACTGGGATCCGGACACCGGGGAGCTGTTTTTT
d_gene: .; v_gene: TRBV7-2; abundance: .; j_gene: TRBJ1-2; CDR3aa: CASSYGGGGGYTF; CDR3nt: TGTGCCAGCAGCTACGGTGGCGGCGGCGGCTACACCTTC